The 19 T cell receptor beta chains below come from one sample, sequenced in a study of T cell clonality in common variable immunodeficiency. Sequenced by immunoSEQ multiplex PCR; TCRdb stores in-frame clones only, minus some. The table lists tens of thousands of clones, with no singletons. Input material: peripheral blood mononuclear cells. These receptors came from a person between 18 and 75 years old in good health.

In its sample, this clone was seen many times. The CDR3 goes on 3 residues after the read ends, and that part is filled in from the germline J gene. The V call is TRBV20-1, the J call TRBJ2-3; 10 bases align to TRBD2. CDR3 length equals 16 residues. J gave up 0 bases and V 6 bases, and 9 bases lay outside the gene matches. CDR1 DFQATT and CDR2 SNEGSKA come from the germline V gene (reference sequence). Here the CDR3 reads CSATTSGEASTDTQYF. The DNA read from the CDR3 is TGCAGTGCGACAACTAGCGGGGAAGCTAGCACAGATACG.

This clone was counted many times. The read halts 3 residues ahead of the CDR3 end, with the missing end drawn from the germline J gene. The J gene is TRBJ2-5, the V gene TRBV5-1; TRBD2 matches at 13 bases. Looked up from germline, CDR1 is SGHRS and CDR2 is YFSETQ. With 3 bases clipped from V and 1 base from J, the junction kept 3 bases outside the gene matches. There are 16 residues in the CDR3. CDR3 in amino acids: CASSWGTSGTQETQYF. The CDR3 DNA, read in part, is TGCGCCAGCAGCTGGGGGACTAGCGGGACCCAAGAGACC.

This clone was counted ten times or more. The CDR3 end falls 3 residues outside the read, so it is completed with the germline J gene. The rearrangement joins TRBV7-6 to TRBJ1-1, with 10 bases identical to TRBD1. The CDR3 extends over 14 amino acids. J lost 7 bases, V lost 5 bases, and 7 bases had no gene match. The germline gives CDR1 SGHVS, CDR2 FNYEAQ. CDR3 bases read: TGTGCCAGCAGCCGTACGACAGGGGGCAGTGAA. Protein product: CASSRTTGGSE. The full CDR3 protein reads CASSRTTGGSEAFF.

This clone was counted many times. The CDR3 bases that were read are TGTGCCAGCAGTTTAGGGATGGGGGGTCTTCAGCCC. It translates to CASSLGMGGLQP. The whole CDR3 region reads CASSLGMGGLQPQHF. J is TRBJ1-5 and V is TRBV28; maybe TRBD1 (5 bases). The missing CDR3 end, 3 residues past where the read stops, is filled in from the germline J gene. Trimming left V 2 bases short and J 6 bases short, with 14 bases between. This CDR3 comprises 15 residues. Germline V gives CDR1 MDHEN, CDR2 SYDVKM.

At least ten counts were recorded for this clone. The CDR3 is CSVVRSGTGELFF. The CDR3 DNA, read in part, is TGCAGCGTTGTTCGGTCGGGCACCGGGGAG. This rearrangement joins TRBV29-1 to TRBJ2-2; D is unresolved. The read terminates 3 residues ahead of where the CDR3 ends, so the germline J gene completes it. The germline gives CDR1 SQVTM, CDR2 ANQGSEA. Trimming removed 4 bases at V and 4 bases at J, with 10 bases between. CDR3 length equals 13 residues.

In its sample, this clone was seen many times. The CDR3 goes on 3 residues after the read ends, and that part is filled in from the germline J gene. The chain recombines TRBV2 with TRBJ2-5; TRBD2 matches 11 bases. The germline CDR1 and CDR2 sequences are SNHLY and FYNNEI. This CDR3 region has 14 residues. Trimming removed 8 bases from V and 0 bases from J; junction bases left unmatched: 2. The covered CDR3 bases are TGTGCCAGCGCGGGACTAGCGGACCAAGAGACC. It yields the protein CASAGLADQET. The whole CDR3 protein reads CASAGLADQETQYF.

As to this clone: The read gets to within 3 residues of the CDR3 end, and the germline J gene fills in the rest. The J gene is TRBJ1-4, the V gene TRBV19; 8 bases map to TRBD1. Germline values: CDR1 LNHDA, CDR2 SQIVND (reference sequence). CDR3 length: 14 amino acids. CDR3 bases read: TGTGCCAGTAGACCGGGACAGGCGGGTTCACCA. Translating it yields CASRPGQAGSP. The CDR3 as a whole reads CASRPGQAGSPLFF.

This clone was found many times. The read falls 3 residues short of the CDR3 end, and the missing part is taken from the germline J gene. The chain combines TRBV19 with TRBJ1-1; D possibly corresponds to TRBD1 (5 bases). V dropped 3 bases and J dropped 2 bases, with 7 bases sitting between them. The CDR3 consists of 13 residues. CDR1 and CDR2 from the germline V gene are LNHDA and SQIVND (reference sequence). Partial CDR3 DNA: TGTGCCAGTAGTATTGGGGCCAACACTGAA. Protein: CASSIGANTE. The full-length CDR3 reads as CASSIGANTEAFF. The full variable domain, in which reference TRBV19 and TRBJ1-1 provide the parts outside the CDR3, is DGGITQSPKYLFRKEGQNVTLSCEQNLNHDAMYWYRQDPGQGLRLIYYSQIVNDFQKGDIAEGYSVSREKKESFPLTVTSAQKNPTAFYLCASSIGANTEAFFGQGTRLTVV.

This clone appeared many times. The CDR3 goes on 3 residues after the read ends, and that part is filled in from the germline J gene. The rearrangement uses TRBV30 and TRBJ2-1, with no clear D. Germline V lookup: CDR1 GTSNPN, CDR2 SVGIG (reference sequence). The CDR3 is made up of 16 amino acids. V shed 0 bases and J shed 4 bases, with 16 bases lying between them. CDR3 DNA (partial): TGTGCCTGGAGTGTACGTCCTGCTGCAACATACAATGAG. Residues: CAWSVRPAATYNE. The whole CDR3 is CAWSVRPAATYNEQFF.

In its sample, this clone was seen many times. The read terminates 3 residues ahead of where the CDR3 ends, so the germline J gene completes it. The chain has TRBV29-1 and TRBJ2-7; TRBD1 agrees at 7 bases. J gave up 3 bases and V 7 bases, and 9 bases lay outside the gene matches. This CDR3 contains 13 residues. Looked up from germline, CDR1 is SQVTM and CDR2 is ANQGSEA. The sequenced CDR3 bases are TGCAGCGCCTCCGGGACAGAGCTCTACGAG. Its protein is CSASGTELYE. From start to end, the CDR3 is CSASGTELYEQYF.

This clone was detected many times. The read is 3 residues too short to cover the CDR3 end, so that end is filled in from the germline J gene. This chain connects TRBV5-4 to TRBJ2-3; D unclear. The CDR3 runs to 11 residues. Germline assignment: CDR1 SGHNT and CDR2 YYREEE (reference sequence). The V and J ends lost 4 bases and 3 bases respectively, with 3 bases between them. The CDR3 bases that were read are TGTGCCAGCAGCCAAACAGATACG. It is translated as CASSQTDT. The whole CDR3 protein is CASSQTDTQYF. Full variable domain (missing parts from reference TRBV5-4 and TRBJ2-3): ETGVTQSPTHLIKTRGQQVTLRCSSQSGHNTVSWYQQALGQGPQFIFQYYREEENGRGNFPPRFSGLQFPNYSSELNVNALELDDSALYLCASSQTDTQYFGPGTRLTVL.

The table lists this clone with many counts. One junction end disagrees with the germline gene, perhaps due to a read error. The covered CDR3 bases are TGCGCCAGCAGCCAAGGACTGCCCCAGAACACCGGGGAG. It yields the protein CASSQGLPQNTGE. The CDR3 in its entirety is CASSQGLPQNTGELFF. The V gene is TRBV4-2, the J gene TRBJ2-2; possible D gene TRBD2, 5 bases. The CDR3 extends 3 residues past the end of the read, so its final part is completed from the germline J gene. The CDR3 runs to 16 residues. Germline loops: CDR1 LGHNA, CDR2 YNFKEQ.

This clone was picked up many times. The sequenced fragment ends 3 residues before the CDR3 boundary, so the rest is inferred from the germline J gene. The V and J genes are TRBV5-1 and TRBJ2-7, with 13 bases identical to TRBD2. The CDR3 consists of 14 residues. Losses at the gene ends were 3 bases for V and 4 bases for J; bases not matched to a gene: 1. Germline V CDR1 and CDR2: SGHRS, YFSETQ. CDR3 loop: CASSSGLAGYEQYF. Partial CDR3 DNA: TGCGCCAGCAGCTCGGGACTAGCGGGATACGAG.

This clone was seen at least ten times. The read falls 3 residues short of the CDR3 end, and the missing part is taken from the germline J gene. The V gene is TRBV28, the J gene TRBJ1-1, with TRBD1 as a possible D gene (5 bases). V lost 5 bases and J 5 bases, leaving 15 bases between the germline ends. Germline V CDR1 and CDR2: MDHEN, SYDVKM. This CDR3 comprises 14 residues. The sequenced CDR3 bases are TGTGCCAGCAGTCGTAGGGGAATGGGGACTGAA. Protein: CASSRRGMGTE. The CDR3 reads in full as CASSRRGMGTEAFF.

This clone was counted ten times or more. The read ends 3 residues early relative to the CDR3; the germline J gene fills the gap. The chain carries TRBV2 and TRBJ2-4; 8 positions agree with TRBD2. The V and J ends lost 3 bases and 5 bases, in that order; junction bases with no gene match: 3. The germline V gene encodes CDR1 SNHLY and CDR2 FYNNEI. The length of the CDR3 is 14 residues. Here the CDR3 reads CASSDTSGENIQYF. The CDR3 bases that were read are TGTGCCAGCAGTGATACTAGCGGAGAAAACATT.

This clone appeared many times. The read ends 3 residues shy of where the CDR3 ends; the end is completed using the germline J gene. The chain has TRBV28 and TRBJ1-6; possibly TRBD1 for D (6 bases). Germline V lookup: CDR1 MDHEN, CDR2 SYDVKM. The CDR3 has 16 residues. V lost 5 bases and J lost 7, with 18 bases in between. Partial CDR3 DNA: TGTGCCAGCAGTCCCCCTACAGGGATAGCGAATTCACCC. Encoded protein: CASSPPTGIANSP. The complete CDR3 protein is CASSPPTGIANSPLHF.

At least ten counts were recorded for this clone. The read finishes 3 residues shy of the CDR3 end, and the germline J gene is used to complete it. This chain links TRBV5-6 with TRBJ2-5; weak D call: TRBD1 (8 bases). V lost 4 bases and J lost 5, with 15 bases in between. Germline CDR1 SGHDT, CDR2 YYEEEE. The CDR3 has 14 residues. CDR3 in amino acids: CASSRTGRDETQYF. CDR3 DNA, as far as it was read: TGTGCCAGCAGCCGGACAGGGAGGGACGAGACC.

In this sample, this clone turned up many times. The read stops 3 residues short of the end of the CDR3; the missing end is completed from the germline J gene. The rearrangement uses TRBV19 and TRBJ1-5; D is uncertain. The CDR3 loop spans 16 amino acids. Trimming pared 6 bases from V and 6 bases from J, leaving 21 bases between. From germline, CDR1 is LNHDA and CDR2 SQIVND (reference sequence). The CDR3: CASSPPAGQVFQPQHF. CDR3 DNA (partial): TGTGCCAGTAGCCCGCCGGCGGGCCAGGTTTTTCAGCCC.

This clone was seen repeatedly, ten times or more. The read ends 3 residues shy of where the CDR3 ends; the end is completed using the germline J gene. Other nucleotide sequences in the sample specify the same CDR3. The chain has TRBV5-1 and TRBJ2-7; 7 nucleotides align to TRBD2. Trimming cost V 5 bases and J 1 base; bases outside gene matches: 9. The germline CDR1 and CDR2 sequences are SGHRS and YFSETQ. CDR3 length: 15 residues. The CDR3 here is CASSGTGLRSYEQYF. The DNA read from the CDR3 is TGCGCCAGCAGTGGGACGGGACTAAGGTCCTACGAG.